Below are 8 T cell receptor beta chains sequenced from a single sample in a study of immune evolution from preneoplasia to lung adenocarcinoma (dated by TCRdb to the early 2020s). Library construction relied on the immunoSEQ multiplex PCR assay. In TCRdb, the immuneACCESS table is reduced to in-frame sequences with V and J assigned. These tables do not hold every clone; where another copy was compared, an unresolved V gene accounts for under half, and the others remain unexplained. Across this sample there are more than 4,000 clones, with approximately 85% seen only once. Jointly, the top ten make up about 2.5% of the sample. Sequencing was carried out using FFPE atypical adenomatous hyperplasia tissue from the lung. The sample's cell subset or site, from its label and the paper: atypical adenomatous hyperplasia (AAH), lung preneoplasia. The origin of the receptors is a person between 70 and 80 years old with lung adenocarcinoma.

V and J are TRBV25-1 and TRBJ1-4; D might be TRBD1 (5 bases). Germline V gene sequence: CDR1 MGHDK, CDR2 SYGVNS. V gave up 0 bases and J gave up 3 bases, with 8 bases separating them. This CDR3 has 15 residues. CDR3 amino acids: CASSEYRGPNEKLFF. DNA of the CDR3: TGTGCCAGCAGTGAATATCGGGGACCTAATGAAAAACTGTTTTTT.

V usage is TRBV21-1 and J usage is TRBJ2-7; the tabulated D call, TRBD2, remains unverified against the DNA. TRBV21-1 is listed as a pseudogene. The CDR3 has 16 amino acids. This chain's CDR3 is CASSEELAGDSYEQYF. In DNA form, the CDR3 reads TGTGCCAGCAGCGAAGAACTAGCGGGAGACTCGTACGAGCAGTACTTC.

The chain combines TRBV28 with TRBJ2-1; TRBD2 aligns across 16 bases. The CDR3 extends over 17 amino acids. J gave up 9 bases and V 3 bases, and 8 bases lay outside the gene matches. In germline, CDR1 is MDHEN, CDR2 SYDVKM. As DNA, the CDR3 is TGTGCCAGCAGTTTGGCGGGACTAGCGGGAGGGCCGGGTGAGCAGTTCTTC. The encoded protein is CASSLAGLAGGPGEQFF.

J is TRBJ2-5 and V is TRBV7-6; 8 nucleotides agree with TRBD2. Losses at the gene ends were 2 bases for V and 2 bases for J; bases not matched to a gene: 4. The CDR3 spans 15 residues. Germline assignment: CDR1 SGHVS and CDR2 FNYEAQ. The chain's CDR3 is CASSLLAGGQETQYF. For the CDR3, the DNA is TGTGCCAGCAGCTTATTGGCGGGAGGTCAAGAGACCCAGTACTTC.

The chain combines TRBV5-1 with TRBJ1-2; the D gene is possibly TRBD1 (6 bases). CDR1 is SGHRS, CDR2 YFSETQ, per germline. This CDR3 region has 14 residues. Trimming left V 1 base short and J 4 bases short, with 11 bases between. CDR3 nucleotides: TGCGCCAGCAGCTTGCTGACAGGCGTCTATGGCTACACCTTC. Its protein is CASSLLTGVYGYTF.

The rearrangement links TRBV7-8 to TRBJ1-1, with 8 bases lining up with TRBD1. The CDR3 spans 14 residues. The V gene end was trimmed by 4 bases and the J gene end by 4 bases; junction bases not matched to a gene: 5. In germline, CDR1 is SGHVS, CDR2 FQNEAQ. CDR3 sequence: CASSYRQGPTEAFF. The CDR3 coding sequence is TGTGCCAGCAGCTACCGACAGGGGCCCACTGAAGCTTTCTTT.

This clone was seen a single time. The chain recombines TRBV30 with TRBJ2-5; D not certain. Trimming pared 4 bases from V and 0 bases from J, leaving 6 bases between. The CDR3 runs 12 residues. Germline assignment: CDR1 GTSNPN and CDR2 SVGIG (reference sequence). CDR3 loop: CAWNVHQETQYF. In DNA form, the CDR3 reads TGTGCCTGGAACGTACACCAAGAGACCCAGTACTTC.

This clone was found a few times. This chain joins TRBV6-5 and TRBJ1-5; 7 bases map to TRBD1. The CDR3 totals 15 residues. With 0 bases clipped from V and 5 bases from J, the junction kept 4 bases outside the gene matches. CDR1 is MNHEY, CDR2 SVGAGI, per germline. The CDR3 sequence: CASSYSTGSDQPQHF. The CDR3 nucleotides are TGTGCCAGCAGTTACTCGACAGGGAGCGATCAGCCCCAGCATTTT.